Detailed here is one TCR beta chain. Its antigen is unidentified. The donors gave bone marrow, and they were healthy. The data were taken from a study of cytomegalovirus exposure and HLA in healthy donors. General study points: TCR beta V- and J-gene trimming, according to a later analysis, was linked to a missense DCLRE1C variant. Within a later analysis, the majority of CMV-associated TCR beta chains appeared HLA-restricted.

The PCR used 60 Vbeta and 13 Jbeta primers. Only in-frame clones appear in the TCRdb table, and some are missing; sequencing was by immunoSEQ multiplex PCR. The repertoire consists of roughly 230,000 clones, with over 75% occurring once and the leading ten covering about 0.47%. The CDR3 has 14 residues. The V end was cut by 2 bases, the J end by 4 bases, with 9 bases between. CDR1 and CDR2 from the germline V gene are MGHRA and YSYEKL. This sequence joins TRBV4-1 and TRBJ1-3; D gene unclear. The sequencing sample was made of PBMCs. The clonotype originates from a boy aged 5-17 years in good health and CMV-seronegative. The CDR3, as DNA: TGCGCCAGCAGCCAACTTCGGAGGGGAAACACCATATATTTT. As protein: CASSQLRRGNTIYF.